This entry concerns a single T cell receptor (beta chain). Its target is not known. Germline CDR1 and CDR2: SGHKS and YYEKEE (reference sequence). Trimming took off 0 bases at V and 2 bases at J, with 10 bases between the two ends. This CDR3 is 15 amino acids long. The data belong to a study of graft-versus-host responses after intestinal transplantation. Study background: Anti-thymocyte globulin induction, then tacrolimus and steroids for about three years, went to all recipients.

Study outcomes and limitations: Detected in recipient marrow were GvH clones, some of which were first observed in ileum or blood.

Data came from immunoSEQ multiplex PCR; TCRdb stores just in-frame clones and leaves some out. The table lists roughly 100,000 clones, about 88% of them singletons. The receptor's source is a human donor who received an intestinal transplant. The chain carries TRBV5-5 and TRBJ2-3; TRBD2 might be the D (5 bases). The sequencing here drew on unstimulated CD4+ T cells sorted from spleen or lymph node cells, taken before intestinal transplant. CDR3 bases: TGTGCCAGCAGCTTGGGTCGGGATTACACAGATACGCAGTATTTT. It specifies CASSLGRDYTDTQYF. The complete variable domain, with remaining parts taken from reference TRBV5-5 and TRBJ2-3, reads DAGVTQSPTHLIKTRGQQVTLRCSPISGHKSVSWYQQVLGQGPQFIFQYYEKEERGRGNFPDRFSARQFPNYSSELNVNALLLGDSALYLCASSLGRDYTDTQYFGPGTRLTVL.